The sample holds a few counts of the clone carrying this T cell receptor beta chain. The target antigen is unknown. TCR alpha and TCR beta cDNA libraries with sample barcodes and UMIs came from 5'RACE using constant-segment primers. One entry per CDR3 protein, called by TCRdb with MiXCR from the 5' RACE reads. This sample has 450,000 or so distinct CDR3 sequences, with around 25% found just once. This CDR3 is built from 15 residues. Trimming took 3 bases from V and 2 from J, leaving 15 bases between them. Germline loops: CDR1 DFQATT, CDR2 SNEGSKA (reference sequence). The data derive from a study of T-cell memory formation after mild COVID-19. Study results and limitations: For second-wave clones that peaked at day 37, SARS-CoV-2 specificity went unverified. Cross-reactive memory appears to have joined, as suggested by some responding clones showing up in pre-infection memory.

This receptor was identified in an adult woman who had mild COVID-19 (a few samples of this study predate the infection). Cell type and time point are not known. The chain links TRBV20-1 to TRBJ2-3; maybe TRBD1 (6 bases). The sample consisted of PBMCs or a T cell subset sorted from them (not recorded which). The CDR3: CSASPGTYYTDTQYF. DNA for the CDR3: TGCAGTGCTAGTCCCGGGACATACTACACAGATACGCAGTATTTT.